This T cell receptor (beta chain) was recorded in a study of cytomegalovirus exposure and HLA in healthy donors. At the level of the study: Among about 179 million T cells, an earlier analysis found about 100 million unique TCR beta sequences. Study findings and constraints: Segments of the TCR beta V type were, in most cases, productive about 90% or about 30% of the time in an earlier analysis.

CDR1 and CDR2 from the germline V gene are MDHEN and SYDVKM. The CDR3 runs 15 residues. Trimming took off 8 bases at V and 1 base at J, with 16 bases between the two ends. A note on this clone: The antigen is not known.

With 60 Vbeta and 13 Jbeta primers, the PCR was carried out. Repertoires were generated with immunoSEQ multiplex PCR, while TCRdb's copy carries only in-frame clones and drops some. Among roughly 100,000 clones, 70% to 85% were seen once, and the ten largest hold 10% to 13%. At the time of sampling, donors were nominally healthy, though unrecorded immune exposures were likely. The sample consisted of PBMCs. This sequence originates from a human donor in good health. V usage is TRBV28 and J usage is TRBJ2-3; maybe TRBD2 (6 bases). The CDR3, as DNA: TGTGCCAGCTCTGGGGGGACTTACGGCACAGATACGCAGTATTTT. This codes for CASSGGTYGTDTQYF.